This T cell receptor (beta chain) was retrieved from a study of blood T cell repertoires in COVID-19. Study-level background: Sources were T cells, B-cell-depleted T cells, or PBMCs; the material itself was cDNA or gDNA.

Losses at the gene ends were 5 bases for V and 4 bases for J; bases not matched to a gene: 6. There are 15 residues in the CDR3. CDR1 is SGHTA, CDR2 FQGNSA, per germline. Here immunoSEQ multiplex PCR was the method, and the copy in TCRdb shows in-frame clones only, minus some. The sample contains about 200,000 clones, roughly 84% of which appear only once. The gene calls are TRBV7-2 and TRBJ2-1, with 9 bases lining up with TRBD1. The receptor comes from a woman older than 75 with acute or convalescent COVID-19. Source material: peripheral blood. The CDR3 bases are TGTGCCAGCAGCCATCCGGGACAGGGTTACAATGAGCAGTTCTTC. Its translation: CASSHPGQGYNEQFF.